This T cell receptor beta chain came from a study of cytomegalovirus exposure and HLA in healthy donors. Details on this clone: Its specificity is unknown.

The study's findings and limits: TCR beta chains numbering 150 to 200 were designated cytomegalovirus-associated. According to reports, the classifier identified cytomegalovirus status with high specificity and sensitivity. A later analysis found first-cohort TCR clusters tended to co-occur in the approximately 110 validation repertoires.

TCRdb keeps only in-frame clones here, not all; method: immunoSEQ multiplex PCR. This table has 150,000 to 200,000 clones, 85% appearing once. The CDR3 runs 14 residues. Germline loops: CDR1 LGHNA, CDR2 YNFKEQ. Trimming cost V 4 bases and J 1 base; bases outside gene matches: 0. The receptor was isolated from a young man in good health and CMV-seropositive. The V and J genes are TRBV4-2 and TRBJ1-3, with 8 bases that match TRBD1. Sequenced sample: PBMCs. CDR3 residues: CASSRTGSGNTIYF. In nucleotides, the CDR3 is TGTGCCAGCAGCCGGACAGGGTCTGGAAACACCATATATTTT.